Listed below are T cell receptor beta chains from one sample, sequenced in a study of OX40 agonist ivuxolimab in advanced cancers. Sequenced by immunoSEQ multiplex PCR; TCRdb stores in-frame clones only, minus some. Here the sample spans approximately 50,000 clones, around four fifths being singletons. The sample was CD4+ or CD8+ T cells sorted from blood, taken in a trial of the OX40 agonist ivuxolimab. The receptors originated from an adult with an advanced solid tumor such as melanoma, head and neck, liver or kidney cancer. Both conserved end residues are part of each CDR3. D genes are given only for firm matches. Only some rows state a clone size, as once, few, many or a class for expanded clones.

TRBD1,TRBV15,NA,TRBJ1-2,CATSSYRGHGYTF,TGTGCCACCAGCAGTTACAGGGGGCATGGCTACACCTTC
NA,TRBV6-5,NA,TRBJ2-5,CASSYSRGAEKTQYF,TGTGCCAGCAGTTACAGCAGGGGGGCCGAGAAGACCCAGTACTTC
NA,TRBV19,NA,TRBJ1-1,CASKIRQGLGDTEAFF,TGTGCCAGTAAAATCCGGCAGGGACTAGGGGACACTGAAGCTTTCTTT
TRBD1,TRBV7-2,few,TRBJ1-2,CASSAQTGYGYTF,TGTGCCAGCAGCGCGCAGACAGGGTATGGCTACACCTTC
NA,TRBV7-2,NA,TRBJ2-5,CASSQEGLETQYF,TGTGCCAGCAGCCAAGAAGGGCTTGAGACCCAGTACTTC
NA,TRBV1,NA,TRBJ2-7,CTSSQVRQAETNHEQYF,TGCACCAGCAGCCAAGTACGGCAGGCGGAAACGAACCACGAGCAGTACTTC
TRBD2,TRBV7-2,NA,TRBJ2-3,CASSPGTSGSTDTQYF,TGTGCCAGCAGCCCAGGGACTAGCGGGAGCACAGATACGCAGTATTTT
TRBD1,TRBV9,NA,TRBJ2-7,CASSVGPIGQGGSYEQYF,TGTGCCAGCAGCGTAGGTCCTATTGGACAGGGCGGATCCTACGAGCAGTACTTC
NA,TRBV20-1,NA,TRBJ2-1,CSARDNEQFF,TGCAGTGCTAGGGACAATGAGCAGTTCTTC
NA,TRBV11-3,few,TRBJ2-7,CASSPGGQGPSYEQYF,TGTGCCAGCAGCCCGGGAGGACAGGGCCCCTCATACGAGCAGTACTTC
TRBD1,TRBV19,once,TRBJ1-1,CASSPLDRGLNTEAFF,TGTGCCAGTAGTCCTCTGGACAGGGGGCTTAACACTGAAGCTTTCTTT
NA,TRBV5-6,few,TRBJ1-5,CASSFWNQPQHF,TGTGCCAGCAGCTTTTGGAATCAGCCCCAGCATTTT
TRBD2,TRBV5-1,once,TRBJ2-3,CASKGLAGAVTTDTQYF,TGCGCCAGCAAGGGACTAGCGGGGGCCGTTACCACAGATACGCAGTATTTT
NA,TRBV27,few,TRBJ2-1,CASSLRNRRDEQFF,TGTGCCAGCAGTTTACGAAATAGGAGGGATGAGCAGTTCTTC
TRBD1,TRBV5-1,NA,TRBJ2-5,CASSRPTGGAVRQETQYF,TGCGCCAGCAGCCGCCCGACAGGGGGCGCGGTACGGCAAGAGACCCAGTACTTC
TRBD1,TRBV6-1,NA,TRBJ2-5,CASSGQVQETQYF,TGTGCCAGCAGCGGACAGGTCCAAGAGACCCAGTACTTC
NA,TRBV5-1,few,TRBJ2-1,CASSLDVGMSYNEQFF,TGCGCCAGCAGCTTGGACGTGGGGATGTCCTACAATGAGCAGTTCTTC
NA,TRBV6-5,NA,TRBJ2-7,CASSYSGPYEQYF,TGTGCCAGCAGTTACTCGGGTCCCTACGAGCAGTACTTC
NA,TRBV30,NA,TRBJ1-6,CAWSVRLSRGSPLHF,TGTGCCTGGAGTGTACGCCTATCTCGTGGCTCACCCCTCCACTTT
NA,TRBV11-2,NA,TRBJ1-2,CASSLDRGGGYTF,TGTGCCAGCAGCTTAGATAGGGGGGGCGGCTACACCTTC
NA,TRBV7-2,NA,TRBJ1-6,CASSLEDINLALHF,TGTGCCAGCAGCTTAGAGGACATCAATTTGGCCCTCCACTTT
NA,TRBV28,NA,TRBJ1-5,CASSDGGGSNQPQHF,TGTGCCAGCAGTGATGGGGGGGGAAGCAATCAGCCCCAGCATTTT
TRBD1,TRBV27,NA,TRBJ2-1,CASSLMQGAWNEQFF,TGTGCCAGCAGTTTAATGCAGGGGGCCTGGAATGAGCAGTTCTTC
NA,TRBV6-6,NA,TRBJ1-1,CASRPASNTEAFF,TGTGCCAGCAGGCCTGCCTCGAACACTGAAGCTTTCTTT
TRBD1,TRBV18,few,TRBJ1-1,CASSPYTGTGYTEAFF,TGTGCCAGCTCACCCTATACCGGGACAGGGTATACTGAAGCTTTCTTT
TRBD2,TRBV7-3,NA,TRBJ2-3,CASSSPGTSGVTDTQYF,TGTGCCAGCAGCTCCCCCGGGACTAGCGGGGTCACAGATACGCAGTATTTT
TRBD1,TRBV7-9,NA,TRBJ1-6,CASSVWDRGSPLHF,TGTGCCAGCAGCGTTTGGGACAGGGGATCACCCCTCCACTTT
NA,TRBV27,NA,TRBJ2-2,CASSFSPPPNTGELFF,TGTGCCAGCAGTTTCTCTCCACCCCCGAACACCGGGGAGCTGTTTTTT
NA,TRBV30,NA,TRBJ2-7,CAWSQNGGRYEQYF,TGTGCCTGGAGTCAAAACGGCGGGCGGTACGAGCAGTACTTC
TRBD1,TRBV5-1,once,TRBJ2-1,CASSQTGTALEEQFF,TGCGCCAGCAGCCAGACAGGGACCGCTCTAGAGGAGCAGTTCTTC
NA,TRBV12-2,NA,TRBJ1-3,CASRPQGAGNTIYF,TGTGCAAGTCGCCCACAGGGGGCTGGAAACACCATATATTTT
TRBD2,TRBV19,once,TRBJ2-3,CASSSRTSGRTDTQYF,TGTGCCAGTAGTTCCCGGACTAGCGGGCGCACAGATACGCAGTATTTT
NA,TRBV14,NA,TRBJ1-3,CASSPGGGPGNTIYF,TGTGCCAGCAGCCCGGGCGGGGGACCTGGAAACACCATATATTTT
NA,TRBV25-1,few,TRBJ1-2,CASRRGVDYGYTF,TGTGCCAGCAGACGGGGGGTGGACTATGGCTACACCTTC
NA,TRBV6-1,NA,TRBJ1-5,CASRSAGRDQPQHF,TGTGCCAGCCGAAGTGCGGGAAGGGATCAGCCCCAGCATTTT
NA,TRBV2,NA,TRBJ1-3,CASTPWLGGNTIYF,TGTGCCAGCACCCCTTGGCTGGGGGGAAACACCATATATTTT
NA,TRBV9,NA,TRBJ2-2,CASSVAYIAWRNTGELFF,TGTGCCAGCAGCGTAGCTTATATTGCATGGAGAAACACCGGGGAGCTGTTTTTT
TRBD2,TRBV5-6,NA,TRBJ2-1,CASSLASGGYNEQFF,TGTGCCAGCAGCTTGGCTAGCGGGGGATACAATGAGCAGTTCTTC
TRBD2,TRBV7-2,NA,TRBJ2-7,CASSSGLAVTYEQYF,TGTGCCAGCAGCTCGGGACTAGCGGTGACCTACGAGCAGTACTTC
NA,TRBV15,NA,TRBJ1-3,CATSRDRGSGNTIYF,TGTGCCACCAGCAGAGACCGAGGATCGGGAAACACCATATATTTT
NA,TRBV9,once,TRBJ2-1,CASSAPTGLNNEQFF,TGTGCCAGCAGCGCCCCGACTGGACTAAACAATGAGCAGTTCTTC
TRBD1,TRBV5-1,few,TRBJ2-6,CASSQNTGVSGANVLTF,TGCGCCAGCAGCCAGAACACAGGGGTGTCTGGGGCCAACGTCCTGACTTTC
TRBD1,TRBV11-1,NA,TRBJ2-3,CASSLEPGQVHTQYF,TGTGCCAGCAGCTTAGAGCCGGGACAGGTTCATACGCAGTATTTT
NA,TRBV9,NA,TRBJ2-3,CASRGETDTQYF,TGTGCCAGCAGGGGGGAGACGGATACGCAGTATTTT
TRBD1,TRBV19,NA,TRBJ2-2,CASSIERGQVNTGELFF,TGTGCCAGTAGTATAGAGAGAGGACAGGTTAACACCGGGGAGCTGTTTTTT
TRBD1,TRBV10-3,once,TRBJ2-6,CAISESIGTGTSRGANVLTF,TGTGCCATCAGTGAGTCCATTGGGACAGGGACCTCTAGGGGGGCCAACGTCCTGACTTTC
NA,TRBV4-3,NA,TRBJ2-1,CASSQERVRGHEQFF,TGCGCCAGCAGCCAAGAGAGAGTCAGGGGCCATGAGCAGTTCTTC
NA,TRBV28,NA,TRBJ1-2,CASSFLTGAGRGYTF,TGTGCCAGCAGTTTTTTGACGGGGGCTGGTCGGGGCTACACCTTC
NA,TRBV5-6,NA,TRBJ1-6,CASSLEGRVGSPLHF,TGTGCCAGCAGCTTAGAGGGCAGGGTAGGATCACCCCTCCACTTT
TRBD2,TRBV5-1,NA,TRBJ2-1,CASSMTSGRSYNEQFF,TGCGCCAGCAGCATGACTAGCGGGCGCTCCTACAACGAGCAGTTCTTC
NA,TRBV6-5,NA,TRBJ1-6,CASSYGRFGSPLHF,TGTGCCAGCAGTTACGGCAGGTTCGGTTCACCCCTCCACTTT
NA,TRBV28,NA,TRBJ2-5,CASSLMHQTQYF,TGTGCCAGCAGCCTTATGCATCAGACCCAGTACTTC
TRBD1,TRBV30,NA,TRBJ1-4,CAWSVTGVSEKLFF,TGTGCCTGGAGTGTTACAGGGGTATCGGAAAAACTGTTTTTT
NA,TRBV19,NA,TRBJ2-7,CASRKTGTHEQYF,TGTGCCAGTAGGAAAACAGGGACCCACGAGCAGTACTTC
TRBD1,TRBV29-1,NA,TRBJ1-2,CSVEETGGVSGYTF,TGCAGCGTTGAAGAAACAGGGGGCGTTTCCGGCTACACCTTC
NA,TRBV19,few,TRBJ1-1,CAGSTGEAFF,TGTGCCGGGTCGACGGGTGAAGCTTTCTTT
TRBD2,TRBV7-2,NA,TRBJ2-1,CASSFLLAGGHNEQFF,TGTGCCAGCAGCTTCTTACTAGCGGGGGGGCACAATGAGCAGTTCTTC
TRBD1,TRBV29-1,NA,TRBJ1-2,CSVGHVTGVSNYGYTF,TGCAGCGTTGGACACGTCACAGGGGTTTCTAACTATGGCTACACCTTC
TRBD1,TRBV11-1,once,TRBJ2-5,CASSLGTEKETQYF,TGTGCCAGCAGCCTCGGGACAGAAAAAGAGACCCAGTACTTC
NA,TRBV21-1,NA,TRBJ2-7,CASSKYSSYEQYF,TGTGCCAGCAGCAAATACAGCTCCTACGAGCAGTACTTC